One and the same sample provided the 20 T cell receptor beta chains below, sequenced in a study of T-cell memory formation after mild COVID-19. TCRdb processed the 5' RACE reads anew with MiXCR; each CDR3 protein has one entry. The data show about 280,000 distinct CDR3 sequences, 7.5% to 9.5% seen once. The sequenced material came from PBMCs or a T cell subset sorted from them (not recorded which). These receptors came from a man aged 18 to 30 who had mild COVID-19 (a few samples of this study predate the infection). Cell type and time point are not known.

This clonotype was recorded a few times. The chain links TRBV5-1 to TRBJ2-3; D not certain. This CDR3 contains 14 residues. Germline values: CDR1 SGHRS, CDR2 YFSETQ. Deletions cut 4 bases from V and 2 bases from J, with 11 bases between. The CDR3 is CASSPLSATDTQYF. CDR3 DNA: TGCGCCAGCAGCCCGCTATCGGCCACAGATACGCAGTATTTT. The full variable domain, with the rest looked up from reference TRBV5-1 and TRBJ2-3, is KAGVTQTPRYLIKTRGQQVTLSCSPISGHRSVSWYQQTPGQGLQFLFEYFSETQRNKGNFPGRFSGRQFSNSRSEMNVSTLELGDSALYLCASSPLSATDTQYFGPGTRLTVL.

V and J are TRBV20-1 and TRBJ2-7, with D unresolved. Trimming pared 2 bases from V and 4 bases from J, leaving 15 bases between. CDR1 DFQATT and CDR2 SNEGSKA come from the germline V gene (reference sequence). The CDR3 has 14 amino acids. In nucleotides, the CDR3 is TGCAGTGCTAGAACACCTAGTGCCCTATACGAGCAGTACTTC. Protein product: CSARTPSALYEQYF.

The chain carries TRBV15 and TRBJ1-2; no firm D call. Per germline, CDR1 LNHNV and CDR2 YYDKDF (reference sequence). The CDR3 has 15 amino acids. Between the trimmed V and J ends, which lost 0 bases and 0 bases, there was a span of 8 bases. CDR3 in DNA: TGTGCCACCAGCAGAGATAGCGGTTCTAACTATGGCTACACCTTC. It is translated as CATSRDSGSNYGYTF.

This chain connects TRBV19 to TRBJ2-2, with 8 positions matching TRBD1. Germline assignment: CDR1 LNHDA and CDR2 SQIVND (reference sequence). The J segment lost 3 bases and the V segment lost 6 bases, leaving 3 bases of the junction unmatched. CDR3 length: 14 residues. CDR3 nucleotide sequence: TGTGCCAGTAGCAGGGGGCCCCACACCGGGGAGCTGTTTTTT. This sequence encodes CASSRGPHTGELFF. The complete variable domain, with remaining parts taken from reference TRBV19 and TRBJ2-2, reads DGGITQSPKYLFRKEGQNVTLSCEQNLNHDAMYWYRQDPGQGLRLIYYSQIVNDFQKGDIAEGYSVSREKKESFPLTVTSAQKNPTAFYLCASSRGPHTGELFFGEGSRLTVL.

There are a few counts of this clonotype. The gene calls are TRBV5-1 and TRBJ1-1; D call uncertain. CDR3 length equals 15 residues. V lost 4 bases, J lost 4 bases, and 17 bases lay in between. Germline V gene data show CDR1 as SGHRS and CDR2 as YFSETQ. As DNA, the CDR3 is TGCGCCAGCAGCGCAAACAGTGGGCTGGGCACTGAAGCTTTCTTT. Translating gives CASSANSGLGTEAFF.

This clonotype has at least ten counts. The chain is built from TRBV11-2 and TRBJ2-7; D ambiguous. Looked up from germline, CDR1 is SGHAT and CDR2 is FQNNGV. V lost 1 base and J lost 6, with 7 bases in between. This CDR3 contains 12 residues. CDR3 loop: CASSLGAGEQYF. Here the CDR3 DNA reads TGTGCCAGCAGCTTAGGGGCAGGCGAGCAGTACTTC.

This chain connects TRBV20-1 to TRBJ1-6; D is ambiguous. Germline CDR1 DFQATT, CDR2 SNEGSKA (reference sequence). V lost 4 bases, J lost 7 bases, and 11 bases lay in between. This CDR3 region has 13 residues. The CDR3 is CSATFEANSPLHF. DNA for the CDR3: TGCAGTGCTACCTTCGAGGCGAATTCACCCCTCCACTTT.

This chain links TRBV7-2 with TRBJ2-7; TRBD2 matches 8 bases. CDR3 length: 17 amino acids. Losses at the gene ends were 5 bases for V and 4 bases for J; bases not matched to a gene: 16. Germline V CDR1 and CDR2: SGHTA, FQGNSA. The CDR3 loop reads CASSPGGAVGGVYEQYF. The CDR3 DNA is TGTGCCAGCAGCCCGGGGGGGGCAGTCGGAGGCGTTTACGAGCAGTACTTC.

This chain uses TRBV12-3 or TRBV12-4 with TRBJ2-6; D gene ambiguous. This CDR3 comprises 13 residues. The V and J ends lost 5 bases and 4 bases respectively, with 6 bases between them. The chain's CDR3 is CASSKGGANVLTF. CDR3 bases: TGTGCCAGCAGTAAAGGAGGGGCCAACGTCCTGACTTTC.

This clonotype was detected a few times. The gene calls are TRBV25-1 and TRBJ2-3; TRBD2 might be the D (6 bases). Trimming took off 8 bases at V and 6 bases at J, with 12 bases between the two ends. This CDR3 has 12 amino acids. The germline V gene encodes CDR1 MGHDK and CDR2 SYGVNS. In nucleotides, the CDR3 is TGTGCCAGCCGTAGCCGGGGGGATACGCAGTATTTT. Residues: CASRSRGDTQYF.

This clonotype came up many times. The rearrangement joins TRBV5-1 to TRBJ2-1; 7 bases align to TRBD2. CDR3 length: 14 amino acids. Trimming at V came to 2 bases and at J to 4 bases, leaving 3 bases not matched to a gene. Germline V lookup: CDR1 SGHRS, CDR2 YFSETQ. DNA of the CDR3: TGCGCCAGCAGCTTACGACTAGCTTACAATGAGCAGTTCTTC. Its translation: CASSLRLAYNEQFF.

This clonotype was detected ten times or more. The chain employs TRBV7-2 and TRBJ2-7; TRBD2 is a possible D gene (6 bases). The germline V and J ends were trimmed by 3 bases and 3 bases, with 12 bases remaining between them. CDR3 size: 14 residues. CDR1 is SGHTA, CDR2 FQGNSA, per germline. CDR3 protein: CASSFLAVGYEQYF. The CDR3 DNA is TGTGCCAGCAGCTTTTTAGCGGTGGGCTACGAGCAGTACTTC.

The sample holds a few counts of this clonotype. V and J are TRBV12-3 or TRBV12-4 and TRBJ1-1; no definite D call. Trimming took 0 bases from V and 0 from J, leaving 11 bases between them. This CDR3 contains 16 residues. The CDR3 spells CASSLAGGQVNTEAFF. The DNA for the CDR3 is TGTGCCAGCAGTTTAGCCGGAGGGCAGGTGAACACTGAAGCTTTCTTT.

J is TRBJ1-6 and V is TRBV5-8; D possibly corresponds to TRBD1 (6 bases). CDR1 and CDR2 (germline): SGHTS, YDEGEE. V was pared by 5 bases and J by 2 bases, with 11 bases between. The CDR3 covers 15 residues. DNA for the CDR3: TGTGCCAGCAGACTGCGGGGGCCCTATAATTCACCCCTCCACTTT. It codes for CASRLRGPYNSPLHF.

This clonotype has a handful of counts. The rearrangement joins TRBV18 to TRBJ2-7; no firm D call. Germline assignment: CDR1 KGHSH and CDR2 LQKENI. V was shortened by 3 bases and J by 7 bases, with 10 bases between the two germline ends. The CDR3 runs 12 residues. The chain's CDR3 is CASSPGVGEQYV. The CDR3 DNA is TGTGCCAGCTCACCTGGGGTGGGAGAGCAGTACGTC.

This clonotype appeared a few times. The chain links TRBV28 to TRBJ2-7; D ambiguous. Trimming removed 4 bases at V and 4 bases at J, with 14 bases between. CDR1 and CDR2 (germline): MDHEN, SYDVKM. This CDR3 comprises 14 residues. The CDR3 region is CASSSPRVLYEQYV. The CDR3, as DNA: TGTGCCAGCAGTTCCCCCCGGGTATTGTACGAGCAGTACGTC.

This rearrangement joins TRBV7-9 to TRBJ2-3; D unresolved. The CDR3 consists of 15 residues. The V gene lost 2 bases and the J gene lost 0 bases, with 9 bases spanning the gap. Germline lookup yields CDR1 SEHNR and CDR2 FQNEAQ (reference sequence). CDR3 DNA sequence: TGTGCCAGCAGCTTACGCGACCTCAGCACAGATACGCAGTATTTT. Amino acid sequence: CASSLRDLSTDTQYF.

The chain links TRBV19 to TRBJ1-1, with TRBD1 matching 9 bases. Germline V lookup: CDR1 LNHDA, CDR2 SQIVND (reference sequence). V trimming: 9 bases; J trimming: 4 bases; junction bases outside the gene matches: 12. This CDR3 region has 15 residues. Written as DNA, the CDR3 is TGTGCCAGCGCGCCCTACGACAGGGGGGGCACTGAAGCTTTCTTT. This gives the protein CASAPYDRGGTEAFF.

This clonotype occurred many times. The chain links TRBV7-9 to TRBJ2-5; unclear D gene. V lost 5 bases, J lost 2 bases, and 12 bases lay in between. Germline V gene sequence: CDR1 SEHNR, CDR2 FQNEAQ (reference sequence). This CDR3 contains 14 residues. In nucleotides, the CDR3 is TGTGCCAGCAGCGCCGACTGGAGACAAGAGACCCAGTACTTC. This sequence encodes CASSADWRQETQYF. Full variable domain (remainder filled in from reference TRBV7-9 and TRBJ2-5): DTGVSQNPRHKITKRGQNVTFRCDPISEHNRLYWYRQTLGQGPEFLTYFQNEAQLEKSRLLSDRFSAERPKGSFSTLEIQRTEQGDSAMYLCASSADWRQETQYFGPGTRLLVL.

V gene TRBV12-3 or TRBV12-4 combines with J gene TRBJ2-2; D call uncertain. The CDR3 is made up of 16 amino acids. The V and J ends lost 2 bases and 0 bases respectively, with 10 bases between them. CDR3 in DNA: TGTGCCAGCAGTTTATTATCTACTTCGAACACCGGGGAGCTGTTTTTT. This gives the protein CASSLLSTSNTGELFF.